This is a list of T cell receptor beta chains from one sample in a study of blood T cell repertoires in COVID-19. Sequenced by immunoSEQ multiplex PCR; TCRdb stores in-frame clones only, minus some. Altogether some 110,000 clones are present, 82% being singletons, with the ten largest covering around 8%. The sequencing input was peripheral blood. The receptors here all came from a man between 65 and 85 years old with acute or convalescent COVID-19. CDR3s include the opening cysteine and the closing phenylalanine or tryptophan. D genes are given only for firm matches. Rows give clone size only sometimes, using once, few, many, or a class for an expanded clone.

>-|TRBD1|TRBJ1-2|TRBV28
CAIGTANYGYTF
TGTGCCATCGGGACAGCCAACTATGGCTACACCTTC
>-|-|TRBJ1-2|TRBV28
CASSLPQRFHGYTF
TGTGCCAGCAGTTTACCCCAACGGTTCCATGGCTACACCTTC
>-|-|TRBJ2-7|TRBV19
CASTPTGLGSYEQYF
TGTGCCAGTACCCCGACAGGACTGGGCTCCTACGAGCAGTACTTC
>-|TRBD2|TRBJ2-1|TRBV5-1
CASSGSGGGPYNEQFF
TGCGCCAGCAGCGGATCCGGGGGAGGGCCCTACAATGAGCAGTTCTTC
>-|TRBD2|TRBJ2-1|TRBV7-3
CASSGTSDEQFF
TGTGCCAGCAGCGGCACTAGCGATGAGCAGTTCTTC
>-|TRBD1|TRBJ2-7|TRBV5-6
CASSLGDRDSYEQYF
TGTGCCAGCAGCTTGGGGGACAGAGACTCCTACGAGCAGTACTTC
>-|-|TRBJ2-3|TRBV7-2
CASSLVAGALTDTQYF
TGTGCCAGCAGCTTAGTTGCGGGGGCCCTCACAGATACGCAGTATTTT
>-|TRBD2|TRBJ2-2|TRBV28
CASSGLPGLAGVIGELFF
TGTGCCAGCAGTGGCCTGCCGGGACTAGCGGGAGTGATCGGGGAGCTGTTTTTT
>-|-|TRBJ1-1|TRBV28
CASSDPGLEAFF
TGTGCCAGCAGTGATCCGGGACTCGAAGCTTTCTTT
>-|TRBD1|TRBJ1-6|TRBV30
CAWSRQGNSPLHF
TGTGCCTGGAGCCGACAGGGGAATTCACCCCTCCACTTT
>few|-|TRBJ1-1|TRBV11-1
CASSHQDSYTEAFF
TGTGCCAGCAGCCACCAGGACAGTTACACTGAAGCTTTCTTT
>-|-|TRBJ2-6|TRBV28
CASSEGQSGANVLTF
TGTGCCAGCAGTGAAGGACAGTCTGGGGCCAACGTCCTGACTTTC
>-|-|TRBJ1-2|TRBV5-1
CASSLGGQDGYTF
TGCGCCAGCAGCTTGGGGGGCCAGGATGGCTACACCTTC
>-|TRBD1|TRBJ2-1|TRBV28
CASSSWDRGRGDEQFF
TGTGCCAGCAGTTCGTGGGACAGGGGGCGCGGGGATGAGCAGTTCTTC
>-|-|TRBJ1-2|TRBV9
CASSVGGLGYTF
TGTGCCAGCAGCGTAGGCGGGTTGGGCTACACCTTC
>-|TRBD1|TRBJ1-5|TRBV27
CASSRDRNQPQHF
TGTGCCAGCAGCCGGGACAGGAATCAGCCCCAGCATTTT
>-|TRBD2|TRBJ2-2|TRBV25-1
CASGSRLAVTGELFF
TGTGCCAGCGGGAGTCGACTAGCGGTGACCGGGGAGCTGTTTTTT
>-|-|TRBJ2-3|TRBV30
CAWGRQELVLDTDTQYF
TGTGCCTGGGGAAGACAGGAGCTGGTTCTGGACACAGATACGCAGTATTTT
>once|TRBD1|TRBJ1-2|TRBV5-5
CASSMTGGTTNYGYTF
TGTGCCAGCAGCATGACAGGGGGCACGACCAACTATGGCTACACCTTC
>-|-|TRBJ1-2|TRBV28
CASSLGQNYGYTF
TGTGCCAGCAGTTTGGGGCAGAACTATGGCTACACCTTC
>-|TRBD2|TRBJ2-1|TRBV2
CASSERASGRAGRNEQFF
TGTGCCAGCAGTGAACGGGCTAGCGGGAGGGCCGGGCGCAATGAGCAGTTCTTC
>-|-|TRBJ2-1|TRBV7-3
CANSLTLRAQQFF
TGTGCCAACAGCTTAACACTGAGGGCCCAGCAGTTCTTC
>-|-|TRBJ1-2|TRBV12-3/TRBV12-4
CASSPGVNYGYTF
TGTGCCAGCAGCCCCGGGGTGAACTATGGCTACACCTTC
>-|TRBD2|TRBJ2-3|TRBV6-5
CASSLSGTSTDTQYF
TGTGCCAGCAGTCTTAGCGGGACTAGCACAGATACGCAGTATTTT
>-|-|TRBJ2-2|TRBV4-2
CASSQEERSNTGELFF
TGTGCCAGCAGCCAAGAGGAGCGGTCGAACACCGGGGAGCTGTTTTTT
>-|-|TRBJ2-2|TRBV29-1
CSVDETRGGNGELFF
TGCAGCGTTGATGAAACACGTGGGGGCAACGGGGAGCTGTTTTTT
>-|TRBD1|TRBJ2-2|TRBV6-5
CASQGANTGELFF
TGTGCCAGTCAGGGGGCGAACACCGGGGAGCTGTTTTTT